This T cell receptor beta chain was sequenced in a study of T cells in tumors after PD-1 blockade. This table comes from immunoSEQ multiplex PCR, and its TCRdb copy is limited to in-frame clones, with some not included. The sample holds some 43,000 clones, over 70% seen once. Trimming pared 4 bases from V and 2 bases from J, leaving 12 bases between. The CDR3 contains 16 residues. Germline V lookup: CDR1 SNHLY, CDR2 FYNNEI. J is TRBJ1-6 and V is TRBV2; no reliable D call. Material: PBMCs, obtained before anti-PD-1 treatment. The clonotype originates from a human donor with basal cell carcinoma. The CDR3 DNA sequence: TGTGCCAGCAGTGTCGTCCATATCGCCTATAATTCACCCCTCCACTTT. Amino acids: CASSVVHIAYNSPLHF.